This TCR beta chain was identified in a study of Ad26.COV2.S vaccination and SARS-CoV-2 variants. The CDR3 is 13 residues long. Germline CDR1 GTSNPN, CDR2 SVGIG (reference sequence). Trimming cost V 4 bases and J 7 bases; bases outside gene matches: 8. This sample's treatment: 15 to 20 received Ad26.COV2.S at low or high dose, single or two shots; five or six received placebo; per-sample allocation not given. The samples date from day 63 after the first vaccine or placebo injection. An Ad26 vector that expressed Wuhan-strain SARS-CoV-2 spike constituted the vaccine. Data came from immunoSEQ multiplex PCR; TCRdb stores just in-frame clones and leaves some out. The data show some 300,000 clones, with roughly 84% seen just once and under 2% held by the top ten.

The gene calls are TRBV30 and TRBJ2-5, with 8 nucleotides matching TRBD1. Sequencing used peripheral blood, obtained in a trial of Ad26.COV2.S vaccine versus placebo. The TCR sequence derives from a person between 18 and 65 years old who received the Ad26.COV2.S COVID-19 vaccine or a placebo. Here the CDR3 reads CAWKGTGRGTQYF. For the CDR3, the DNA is TGTGCCTGGAAGGGGACAGGTCGTGGGACCCAGTACTTC.